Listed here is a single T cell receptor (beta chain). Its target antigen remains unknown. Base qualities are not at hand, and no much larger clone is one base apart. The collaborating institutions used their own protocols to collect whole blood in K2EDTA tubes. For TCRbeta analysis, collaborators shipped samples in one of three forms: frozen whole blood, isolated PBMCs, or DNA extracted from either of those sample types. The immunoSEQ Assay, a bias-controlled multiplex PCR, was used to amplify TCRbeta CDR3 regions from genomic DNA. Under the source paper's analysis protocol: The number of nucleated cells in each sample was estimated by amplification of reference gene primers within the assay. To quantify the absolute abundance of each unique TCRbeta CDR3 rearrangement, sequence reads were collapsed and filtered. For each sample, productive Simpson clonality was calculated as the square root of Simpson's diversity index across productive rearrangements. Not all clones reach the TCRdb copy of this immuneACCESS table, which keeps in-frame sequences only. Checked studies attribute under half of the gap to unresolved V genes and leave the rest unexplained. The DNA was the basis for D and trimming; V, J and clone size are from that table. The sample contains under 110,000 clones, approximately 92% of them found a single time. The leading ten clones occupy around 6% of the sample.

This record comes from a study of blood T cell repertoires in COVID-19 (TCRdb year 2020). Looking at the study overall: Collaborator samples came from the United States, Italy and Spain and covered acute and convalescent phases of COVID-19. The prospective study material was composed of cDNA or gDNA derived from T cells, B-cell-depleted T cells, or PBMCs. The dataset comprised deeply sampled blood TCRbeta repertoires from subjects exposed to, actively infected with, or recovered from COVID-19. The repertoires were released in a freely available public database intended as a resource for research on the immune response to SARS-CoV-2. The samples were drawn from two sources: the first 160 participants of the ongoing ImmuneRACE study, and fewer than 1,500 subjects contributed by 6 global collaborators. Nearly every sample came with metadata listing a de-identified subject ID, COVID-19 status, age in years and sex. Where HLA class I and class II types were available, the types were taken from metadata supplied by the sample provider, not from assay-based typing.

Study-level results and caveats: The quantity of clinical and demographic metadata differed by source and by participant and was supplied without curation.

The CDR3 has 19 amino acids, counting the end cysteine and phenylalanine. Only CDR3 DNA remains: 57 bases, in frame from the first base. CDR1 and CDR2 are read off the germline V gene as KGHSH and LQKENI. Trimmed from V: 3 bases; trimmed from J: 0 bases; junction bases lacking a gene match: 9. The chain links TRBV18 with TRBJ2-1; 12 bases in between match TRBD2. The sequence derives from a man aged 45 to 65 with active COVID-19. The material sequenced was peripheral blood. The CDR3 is CASSPDPSGRAVSYNEQFF. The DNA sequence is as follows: TGTGCCAGCTCACCGGATCCTAGCGGGAGGGCGGTCTCCTACAATGAGCAGTTCTTC.